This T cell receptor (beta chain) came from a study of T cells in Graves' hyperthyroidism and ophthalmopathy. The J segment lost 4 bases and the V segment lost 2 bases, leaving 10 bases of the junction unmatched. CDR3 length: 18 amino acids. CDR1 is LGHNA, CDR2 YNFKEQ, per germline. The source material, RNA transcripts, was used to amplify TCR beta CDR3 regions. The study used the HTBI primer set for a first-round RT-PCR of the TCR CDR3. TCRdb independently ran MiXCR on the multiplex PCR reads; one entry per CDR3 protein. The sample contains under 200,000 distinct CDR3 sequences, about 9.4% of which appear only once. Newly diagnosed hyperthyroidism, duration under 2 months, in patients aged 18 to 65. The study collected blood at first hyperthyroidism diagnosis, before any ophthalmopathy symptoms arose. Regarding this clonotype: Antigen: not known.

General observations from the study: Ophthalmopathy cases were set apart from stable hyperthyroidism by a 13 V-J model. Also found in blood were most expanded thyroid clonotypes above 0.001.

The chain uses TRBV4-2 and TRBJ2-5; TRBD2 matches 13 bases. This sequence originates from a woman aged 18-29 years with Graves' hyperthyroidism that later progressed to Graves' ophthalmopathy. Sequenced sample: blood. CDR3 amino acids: CASSQNAATSGRVETQYF. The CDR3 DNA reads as TGTGCCAGCAGCCAAAATGCTGCTACTAGCGGGAGGGTAGAGACCCAGTACTTC.